Included here is one TCR beta chain sequence, with context. Its antigen is unknown. This CDR3 has 15 residues. CDR1 SGHDN and CDR2 FVKESK come from the germline V gene. Trimming cost V 5 bases and J 8 bases; bases outside gene matches: 14. The data were produced by immunoSEQ multiplex PCR, yet TCRdb's version contains in-frame clones alone and is incomplete. The data contain around 51,000 clones, 85% to 90% of them singletons. The entry originates in a study of OX40 agonist ivuxolimab in advanced cancers. Turning to the study itself: An agonistic human IgG2 monoclonal antibody against OX40 (CD134) was given.

Study findings and constraints: At doses 0.1 to 3.0 mg/kg, CD4+ and CD8+ clones expanded. No antigen was identified for the clonally expanded peripheral T cells.

The receptor's source is an adult with an advanced solid tumor such as melanoma, head and neck, liver or kidney cancer. The rearrangement joins TRBV14 to TRBJ1-2, with TRBD1 matching 7 bases. The source material was CD4+ or CD8+ T cells sorted from blood, sampled in a trial of the OX40 agonist ivuxolimab. Here the CDR3 reads CASSDLGRQGGGYTF. As DNA, the CDR3 is TGTGCCAGCAGCGACCTAGGTCGACAGGGAGGCGGCTACACCTTC. Complete variable domain (other parts from reference TRBV14 and TRBJ1-2): EAGVTQFPSHSVIEKGQTVTLRCDPISGHDNLYWYRRVMGKEIKFLLHFVKESKQDESGMPNNRFLAERTGGTYSTLKVQPAELEDSGVYFCASSDLGRQGGGYTFGSGTRLTVV.